This paragraph reports one T cell receptor (beta chain). Its matching antigen is unknown. Germline V gives CDR1 SGHNT, CDR2 YYREEE (reference sequence). V dropped 3 bases and J dropped 0; count of bases not matched to a gene: 5. There are 15 residues in the CDR3. As handled by the study authors: A productive frequency of 2.59 x 10-5 was the lowest detectable. Clones were read by immunoSEQ multiplex PCR, and TCRdb kept only the in-frame ones, dropping some. The V and J calls and clone size are taken from that table; D and trimming were inferred from the DNA. The sample carries 20,000 to 25,000 clones, about 80% recorded once. The sample is drawn from a study of STAT5B mutations in CD4+ large granular lymphocyte leukemia. Points from the study as a whole: Patient CD4-sorted repertoires stayed more clonal than healthy ones after leukemic-clone removal. 8/27 top patient clones versus 2/35 control clones were TRBV06-family. Without HLA matching, higher CD4+ than CD8+ T-LGLL clonality could reflect small sample size.

The source material was CD4+ T cells from blood buffy coats. The rearrangement links TRBV5-4 to TRBJ1-1; 7 bases are shared with TRBD1. The receptor comes from a human donor in good health. The CDR3 region has the DNA TGTGCCAGCAGCTGGGGACAGTCCATGAACACTGAAGCTTTCTTT. Protein product: CASSWGQSMNTEAFF.